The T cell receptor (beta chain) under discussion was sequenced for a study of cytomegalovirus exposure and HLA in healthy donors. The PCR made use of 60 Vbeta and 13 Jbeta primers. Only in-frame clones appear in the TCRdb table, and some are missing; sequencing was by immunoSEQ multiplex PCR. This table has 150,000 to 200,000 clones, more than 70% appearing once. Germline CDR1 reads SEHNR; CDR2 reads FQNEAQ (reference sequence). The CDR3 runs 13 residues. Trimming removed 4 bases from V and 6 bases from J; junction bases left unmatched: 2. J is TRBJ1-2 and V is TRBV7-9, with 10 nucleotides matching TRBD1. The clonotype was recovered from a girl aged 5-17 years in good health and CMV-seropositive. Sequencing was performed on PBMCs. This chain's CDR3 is CASSSGTGDGYTF. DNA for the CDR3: TGTGCCAGCAGCTCTGGGACAGGGGATGGCTACACCTTC. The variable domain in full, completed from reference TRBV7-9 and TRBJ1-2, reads DTGVSQNPRHKITKRGQNVTFRCDPISEHNRLYWYRQTLGQGPEFLTYFQNEAQLEKSRLLSDRFSAERPKGSFSTLEIQRTEQGDSAMYLCASSSGTGDGYTFGSGTRLTVV.